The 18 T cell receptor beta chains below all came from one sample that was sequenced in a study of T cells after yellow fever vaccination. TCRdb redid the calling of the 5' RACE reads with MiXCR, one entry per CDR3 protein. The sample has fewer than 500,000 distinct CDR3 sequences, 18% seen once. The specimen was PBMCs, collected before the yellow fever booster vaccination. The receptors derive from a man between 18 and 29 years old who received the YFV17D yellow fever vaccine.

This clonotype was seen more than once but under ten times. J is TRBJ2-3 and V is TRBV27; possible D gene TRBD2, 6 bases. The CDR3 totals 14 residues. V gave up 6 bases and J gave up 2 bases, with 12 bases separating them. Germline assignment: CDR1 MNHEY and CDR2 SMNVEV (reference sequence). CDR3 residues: CASSTTRLTDTQYF. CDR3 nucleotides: TGTGCCAGCAGCACGACTAGGCTCACAGATACGCAGTATTTT.

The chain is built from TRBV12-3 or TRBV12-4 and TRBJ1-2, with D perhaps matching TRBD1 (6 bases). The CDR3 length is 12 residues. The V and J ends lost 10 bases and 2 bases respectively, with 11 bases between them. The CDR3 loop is CATQGRNYGYTF. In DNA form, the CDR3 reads TGTGCCACACAGGGACGAAACTATGGCTACACCTTC.

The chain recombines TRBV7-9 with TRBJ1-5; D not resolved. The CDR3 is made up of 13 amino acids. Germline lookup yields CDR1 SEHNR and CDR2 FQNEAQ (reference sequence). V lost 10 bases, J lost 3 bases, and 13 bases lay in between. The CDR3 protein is CATRDTANQPQHF. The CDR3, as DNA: TGTGCCACTAGAGACACGGCCAATCAGCCCCAGCATTTT.

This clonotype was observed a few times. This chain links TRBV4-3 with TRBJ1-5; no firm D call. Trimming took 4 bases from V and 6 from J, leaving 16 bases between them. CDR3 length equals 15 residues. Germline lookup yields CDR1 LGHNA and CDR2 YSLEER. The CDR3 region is CASSPDTLGVQPQHF. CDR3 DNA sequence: TGCGCCAGCAGCCCGGATACCCTGGGAGTTCAGCCCCAGCATTTT.

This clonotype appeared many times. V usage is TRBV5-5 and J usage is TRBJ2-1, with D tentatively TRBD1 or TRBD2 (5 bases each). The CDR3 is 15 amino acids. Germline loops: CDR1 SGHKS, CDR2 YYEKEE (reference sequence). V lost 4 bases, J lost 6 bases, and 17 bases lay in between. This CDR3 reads CASSQGPSSGNEQFF. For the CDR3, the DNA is TGTGCCAGCAGCCAGGGCCCCTCAAGCGGCAATGAGCAGTTCTTC.

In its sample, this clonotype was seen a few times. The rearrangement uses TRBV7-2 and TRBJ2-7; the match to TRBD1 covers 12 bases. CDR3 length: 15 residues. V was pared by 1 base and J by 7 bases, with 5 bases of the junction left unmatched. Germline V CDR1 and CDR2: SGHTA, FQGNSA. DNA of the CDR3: TGTGCCAGCAGCTTAGATGGGACAGGGGGCTGGGAGCAGTACTTC. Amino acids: CASSLDGTGGWEQYF. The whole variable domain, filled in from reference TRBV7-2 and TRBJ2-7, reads GAGVSQSPSNKVTEKGKDVELRCDPISGHTALYWYRQSLGQGLEFLIYFQGNSAPDKSGLPSDRFSAERTGGSVSTLTIQRTQQEDSAVYLCASSLDGTGGWEQYFGPGTRLTVT.

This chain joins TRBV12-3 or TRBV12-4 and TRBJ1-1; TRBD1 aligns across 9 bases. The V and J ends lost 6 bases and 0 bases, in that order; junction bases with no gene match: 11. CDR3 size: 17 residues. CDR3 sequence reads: CASSPLRQGGMNTEAFF. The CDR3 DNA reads TGTGCCAGCAGCCCCCTCCGACAGGGGGGCATGAACACTGAAGCTTTCTTT.

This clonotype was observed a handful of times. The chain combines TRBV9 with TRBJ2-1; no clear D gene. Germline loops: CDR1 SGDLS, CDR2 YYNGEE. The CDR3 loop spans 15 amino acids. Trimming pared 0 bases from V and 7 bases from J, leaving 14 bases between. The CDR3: CASSVAPSRTNEQFF. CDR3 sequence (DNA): TGTGCCAGCAGCGTAGCGCCCTCTAGAACGAATGAGCAGTTCTTC.

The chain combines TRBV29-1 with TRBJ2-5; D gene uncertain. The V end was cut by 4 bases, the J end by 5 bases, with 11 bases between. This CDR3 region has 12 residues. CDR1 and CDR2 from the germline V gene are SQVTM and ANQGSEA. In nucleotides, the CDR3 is TGCAGCGTTGGGATAGGGTGGGAGACCCAGTACTTC. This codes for CSVGIGWETQYF.

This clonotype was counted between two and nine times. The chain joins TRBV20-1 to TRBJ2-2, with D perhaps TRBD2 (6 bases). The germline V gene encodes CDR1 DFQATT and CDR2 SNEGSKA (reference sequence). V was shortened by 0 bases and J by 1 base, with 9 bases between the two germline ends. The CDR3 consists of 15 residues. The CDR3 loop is CSAREKGGNTGELFF. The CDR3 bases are TGCAGTGCTAGAGAAAAGGGAGGGAACACCGGGGAGCTGTTTTTT.

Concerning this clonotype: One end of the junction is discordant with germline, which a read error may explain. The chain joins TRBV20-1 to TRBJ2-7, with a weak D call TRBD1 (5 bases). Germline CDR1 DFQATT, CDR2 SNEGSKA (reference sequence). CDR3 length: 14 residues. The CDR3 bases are TGCTGTGCTAGAGTTGGCGACAGCCACGGCGGGCAGTACTTC. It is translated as CCARVGDSHGGQYF.

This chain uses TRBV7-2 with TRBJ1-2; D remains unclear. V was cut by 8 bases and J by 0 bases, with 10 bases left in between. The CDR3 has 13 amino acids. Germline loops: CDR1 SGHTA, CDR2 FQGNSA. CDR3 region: CASPASTNYGYTF. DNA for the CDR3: TGTGCCAGCCCCGCCAGTACTAACTATGGCTACACCTTC.

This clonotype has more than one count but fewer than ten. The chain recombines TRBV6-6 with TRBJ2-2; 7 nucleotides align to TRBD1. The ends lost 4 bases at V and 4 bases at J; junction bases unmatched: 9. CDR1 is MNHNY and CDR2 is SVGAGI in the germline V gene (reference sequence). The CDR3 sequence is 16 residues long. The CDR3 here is CASSSAGTDSTGELFF. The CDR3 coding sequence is TGTGCCAGCAGTTCCGCCGGGACAGATAGCACCGGGGAGCTGTTTTTT.

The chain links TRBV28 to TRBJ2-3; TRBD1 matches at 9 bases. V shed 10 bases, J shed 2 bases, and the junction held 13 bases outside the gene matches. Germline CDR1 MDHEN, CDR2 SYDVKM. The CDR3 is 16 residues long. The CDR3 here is CATASPGTGNTDTQYF. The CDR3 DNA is TGTGCCACCGCTTCCCCGGGGACAGGGAACACAGATACGCAGTATTTT. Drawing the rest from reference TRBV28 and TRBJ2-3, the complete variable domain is DVKVTQSSRYLVKRTGEKVFLECVQDMDHENMFWYRQDPGLGLRLIYFSYDVKMKEKGDIPEGYSVSREKKERFSLILESASTNQTSMYLCATASPGTGNTDTQYFGPGTRLTVL.

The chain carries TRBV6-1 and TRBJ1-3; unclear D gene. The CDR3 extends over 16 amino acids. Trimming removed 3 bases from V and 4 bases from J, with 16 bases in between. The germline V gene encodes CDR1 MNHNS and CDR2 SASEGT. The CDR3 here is CASSEESRRAGNTIYF. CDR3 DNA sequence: TGTGCCAGCAGTGAGGAGTCCAGAAGAGCGGGAAACACCATATATTTT.

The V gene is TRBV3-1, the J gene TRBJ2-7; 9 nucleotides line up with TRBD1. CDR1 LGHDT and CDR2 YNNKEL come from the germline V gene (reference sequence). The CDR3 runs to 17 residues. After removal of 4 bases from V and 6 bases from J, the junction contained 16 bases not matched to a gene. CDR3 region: CASSPRAGTGIFGEQYV. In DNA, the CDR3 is TGTGCCAGCAGCCCGAGGGCCGGGACAGGGATCTTCGGCGAGCAGTACGTC.

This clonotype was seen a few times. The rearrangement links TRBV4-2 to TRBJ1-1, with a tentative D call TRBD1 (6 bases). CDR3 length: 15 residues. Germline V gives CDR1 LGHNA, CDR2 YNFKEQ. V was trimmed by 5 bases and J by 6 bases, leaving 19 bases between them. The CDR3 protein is CASSFEGWGASEAFF. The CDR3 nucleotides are TGTGCCAGCAGCTTCGAAGGATGGGGGGCCTCTGAAGCTTTCTTT.

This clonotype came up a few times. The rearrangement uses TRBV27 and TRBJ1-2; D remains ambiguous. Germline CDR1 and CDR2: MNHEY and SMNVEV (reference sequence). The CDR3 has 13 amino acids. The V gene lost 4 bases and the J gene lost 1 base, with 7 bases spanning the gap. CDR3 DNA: TGTGCCAGCAGTTCCAGGATTAACTATGGCTACACCTTC. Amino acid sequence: CASSSRINYGYTF.